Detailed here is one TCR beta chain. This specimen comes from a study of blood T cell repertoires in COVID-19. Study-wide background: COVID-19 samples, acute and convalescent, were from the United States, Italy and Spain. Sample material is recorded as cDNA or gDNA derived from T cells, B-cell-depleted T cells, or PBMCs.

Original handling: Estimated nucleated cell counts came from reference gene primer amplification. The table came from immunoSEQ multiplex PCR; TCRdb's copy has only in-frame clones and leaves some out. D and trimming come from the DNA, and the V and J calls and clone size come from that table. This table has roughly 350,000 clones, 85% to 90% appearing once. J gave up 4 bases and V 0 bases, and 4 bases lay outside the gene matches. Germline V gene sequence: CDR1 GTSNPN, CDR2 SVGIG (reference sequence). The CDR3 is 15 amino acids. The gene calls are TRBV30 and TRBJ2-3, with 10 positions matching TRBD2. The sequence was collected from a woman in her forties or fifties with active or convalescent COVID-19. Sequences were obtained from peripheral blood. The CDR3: CAWSVAGGAADTQYF. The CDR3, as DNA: TGTGCCTGGAGTGTAGCGGGGGGGGCCGCAGATACGCAGTATTTT. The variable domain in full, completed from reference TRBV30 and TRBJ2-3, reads SQTIHQWPATLVQPVGSPLSLECTVEGTSNPNLYWYRQAAGRGLQLLFYSVGIGQISSEVPQNLSASRPQDRQFILSSKKLLLSDSGFYLCAWSVAGGAADTQYFGPGTRLTVL.